The subject of this entry is one T cell receptor beta chain. After removal of 6 bases from V and 8 bases from J, the junction contained 6 bases not matched to a gene. The germline gives CDR1 SQVTM, CDR2 ANQGSEA. The length of the CDR3 is 14 residues. The data originate from a study of CD8 T cells in Susac syndrome. Random-hexamer reverse transcription was applied to roughly 0.5 to 1 ug RNA. TCRdb used MiXCR to reprocess the immunoSEQ multiplex PCR reads, holding one entry per CDR3 protein. The table lists some 240,000 distinct CDR3 sequences, 95% to 97% of them singletons. V usage is TRBV29-1 and J usage is TRBJ2-1, with 14 positions matching TRBD2. The sequencing input was CD4+ T cells from PBMCs. This TCR derives from a human donor with Susac syndrome. As DNA, the CDR3 is TGCAGCGTAACCGGGACTAGCGGGAGCTATGAGCAGTTCTTC. As protein: CSVTGTSGSYEQFF.